A selection of T cell receptor beta chains follows, all from one sample in a study of T cells in Graves' hyperthyroidism and ophthalmopathy. One entry per CDR3 protein, called by TCRdb with MiXCR from the multiplex PCR reads. The sample shows hundreds of thousands of distinct CDR3 sequences, about 43% of them seen only once. The sequenced sample consisted of peripheral blood or thyroid tissue (not recorded which). Receptors were obtained from a woman younger than 35 with Graves' hyperthyroidism. CDR3s include the opening cysteine and the closing phenylalanine or tryptophan. Each record gives: J gene, clone size, V gene, D gene, CDR3 protein, CDR3 DNA. A D gene is named only where the DNA matches it firmly. Not every row has a clone size; where given, it reads once, few, many or a size class.

J gene: TRBJ1-2; clone size: few; V gene: TRBV2; D gene: TRBD1; CDR3 protein: CASSYRTGGNGYTF; CDR3 DNA: TGTGCCAGCAGTTACAGGACAGGGGGGAACGGCTACACCTTC
J gene: TRBJ2-6; clone size: many; V gene: TRBV7-9; D gene: -; CDR3 protein: CASSPNFGAGLNSGANVLTF; CDR3 DNA: TGTGCCAGCAGCCCCAATTTCGGGGCGGGATTAAACTCTGGGGCCAACGTCCTGACTTTC
J gene: TRBJ2-2; clone size: once; V gene: TRBV15; D gene: -; CDR3 protein: CATSRDSGGLFF; CDR3 DNA: TGTGCCACCAGCAGAGATTCCGGGGGGCTGTTTTTT
J gene: TRBJ1-1; clone size: many; V gene: TRBV7-8; D gene: -; CDR3 protein: CASSSWQFTEAFF; CDR3 DNA: TGTGCCAGCAGCTCTTGGCAATTCACTGAAGCTTTCTTT
J gene: TRBJ2-5; clone size: many; V gene: TRBV7-6; D gene: -; CDR3 protein: CASSFTETQYF; CDR3 DNA: TGTGCCAGCAGCTTTACGGAGACCCAGTACTTC
J gene: TRBJ1-4; clone size: few; V gene: TRBV9; D gene: -; CDR3 protein: CASSSRAGVVEKLFF; CDR3 DNA: TGTGCCAGCAGCTCCCGTGCAGGGGTAGTTGAAAAACTGTTTTTT
J gene: TRBJ1-2; clone size: -; V gene: TRBV25-1; D gene: -; CDR3 protein: CASSRQNTGNYGYTF; CDR3 DNA: TGTGCCAGCAGCCGTCAAAACACAGGGAACTATGGCTACACCTTC
J gene: TRBJ1-2; clone size: many; V gene: TRBV9; D gene: -; CDR3 protein: CASSVDGNYGYTF; CDR3 DNA: TGTGCCAGCAGCGTAGACGGCAACTATGGCTACACCTTC
J gene: TRBJ2-5; clone size: many; V gene: TRBV7-8; D gene: TRBD1; CDR3 protein: CASSFRGQETQYF; CDR3 DNA: TGTGCCAGCAGCTTCAGGGGGCAGGAGACCCAGTACTTC
J gene: TRBJ2-7; clone size: -; V gene: TRBV7-2; D gene: -; CDR3 protein: CASSLSVAKPYEQYF; CDR3 DNA: TGTGCCAGCAGCTTAAGTGTCGCTAAACCCTACGAGCAGTACTTC
J gene: TRBJ1-2; clone size: many; V gene: TRBV10-3; D gene: -; CDR3 protein: CAISDPAGEFDGYTF; CDR3 DNA: TGTGCCATCAGTGACCCCGCGGGGGAGTTCGATGGCTACACCTTC
J gene: TRBJ1-6; clone size: -; V gene: TRBV11-2; D gene: -; CDR3 protein: CASSPLVPSSSYNSPLHF; CDR3 DNA: TGTGCCAGCAGCCCCCTGGTTCCTTCCAGCTCCTATAATTCACCCCTCCACTTT
J gene: TRBJ1-2; clone size: -; V gene: TRBV9; D gene: TRBD1; CDR3 protein: CASSANRDRRLPYGYTF; CDR3 DNA: TGTGCCAGCAGCGCCAACCGGGACAGAAGGCTACCATATGGCTACACCTTC
J gene: TRBJ2-6; clone size: -; V gene: TRBV5-1; D gene: -; CDR3 protein: CASSPGSGAGANVLTF; CDR3 DNA: TGCGCCAGCAGCCCCGGGTCTGGGGCTGGGGCCAACGTCCTGACTTTC
J gene: TRBJ1-5; clone size: -; V gene: TRBV6-1; D gene: -; CDR3 protein: CASLQDGWQPQHF; CDR3 DNA: TGTGCCAGTCTGCAGGACGGGTGGCAGCCCCAGCATTTT
J gene: TRBJ1-2; clone size: -; V gene: TRBV6-1; D gene: -; CDR3 protein: CASSPRRDPLPYF; CDR3 DNA: TGTGCCAGCAGTCCCCGCCGGGATCCCCTTCCCTACTTC
J gene: TRBJ2-5; clone size: many; V gene: TRBV24-1; D gene: -; CDR3 protein: CATSDSWGTQETQYF; CDR3 DNA: TGTGCCACCAGTGATTCATGGGGGACCCAAGAGACCCAGTACTTC
J gene: TRBJ1-1; clone size: few; V gene: TRBV10-3; D gene: -; CDR3 protein: CATSGRLATEAFF; CDR3 DNA: TGTGCCACCAGTGGCAGGCTGGCTACTGAAGCTTTCTTT
J gene: TRBJ2-5; clone size: -; V gene: TRBV10-3; D gene: -; CDR3 protein: CAISELPPGSPETQYF; CDR3 DNA: TGTGCCATCAGTGAGCTCCCACCCGGGAGTCCTGAGACCCAGTACTTC
J gene: TRBJ1-2; clone size: many; V gene: TRBV12-3/TRBV12-4; D gene: -; CDR3 protein: CASSLFQGYGYTF; CDR3 DNA: TGTGCCAGCAGCTTGTTTCAGGGCTATGGCTACACCTTC
J gene: TRBJ2-3; clone size: few; V gene: TRBV5-1; D gene: TRBD2; CDR3 protein: CASSPTSGRADTQYF; CDR3 DNA: TGCGCCAGCAGCCCGACTAGCGGGAGGGCAGATACGCAGTATTTT
J gene: TRBJ1-6; clone size: many; V gene: TRBV7-9; D gene: -; CDR3 protein: CASSFEDDNSPLHF; CDR3 DNA: TGTGCCAGCAGCTTCGAGGATGATAATTCACCCCTCCACTTT
J gene: TRBJ2-7; clone size: -; V gene: TRBV20-1; D gene: -; CDR3 protein: CNARDGAGDYEQYF; CDR3 DNA: TGCAATGCTAGAGATGGGGCAGGAGACTACGAGCAGTACTTC
J gene: TRBJ1-2; clone size: -; V gene: TRBV25-1; D gene: -; CDR3 protein: CASSFTWWFPSTYGYTF; CDR3 DNA: TGTGCCAGCAGTTTCACCTGGTGGTTCCCCTCTACCTATGGCTACACCTTC
J gene: TRBJ2-7; clone size: -; V gene: TRBV29-1; D gene: TRBD2; CDR3 protein: CSVDPGLAGGMYEQYF; CDR3 DNA: TGCAGCGTTGACCCGGGACTAGCGGGAGGGATGTACGAGCAGTACTTC
J gene: TRBJ1-2; clone size: -; V gene: TRBV24-1; D gene: -; CDR3 protein: CATSSPDSSYGYTF; CDR3 DNA: TGTGCCACCAGCTCTCCGGACAGCAGCTATGGCTACACCTTC
J gene: TRBJ1-4; clone size: few; V gene: TRBV7-9; D gene: -; CDR3 protein: CASSTLSGTAANEKLFF; CDR3 DNA: TGTGCCAGCAGCACCTTGTCCGGGACGGCGGCTAATGAAAAACTGTTTTTT
J gene: TRBJ1-1; clone size: many; V gene: TRBV12-3/TRBV12-4; D gene: -; CDR3 protein: CATLRTEAFF; CDR3 DNA: TGTGCCACCTTAAGAACTGAAGCTTTCTTT
J gene: TRBJ1-2; clone size: -; V gene: TRBV30; D gene: -; CDR3 protein: CAWSVSNYGYTF; CDR3 DNA: TGTGCCTGGAGTGTCAGTAACTATGGCTACACCTTC
J gene: TRBJ1-1; clone size: once; V gene: TRBV20-1; D gene: TRBD1; CDR3 protein: CSATPLTGRRAEAFF; CDR3 DNA: TGCAGTGCTACCCCCTTGACAGGGAGGCGAGCTGAAGCTTTCTTT
J gene: TRBJ2-7; clone size: -; V gene: TRBV6-5; D gene: -; CDR3 protein: CASSFQDDSYEQYF; CDR3 DNA: TGTGCCAGCAGTTTTCAGGATGACTCCTACGAGCAGTACTTC
J gene: TRBJ1-5; clone size: -; V gene: TRBV9; D gene: -; CDR3 protein: CASSVSGRGNQPQHF; CDR3 DNA: TGTGCCAGCAGCGTATCAGGGAGAGGCAATCAGCCCCAGCATTTT
J gene: TRBJ2-7; clone size: -; V gene: TRBV15; D gene: -; CDR3 protein: CATSRTGLNTNEQYF; CDR3 DNA: TGTGCCACCAGCAGAACAGGGTTGAACACTAACGAGCAGTACTTC
J gene: TRBJ2-2; clone size: -; V gene: TRBV7-3; D gene: TRBD1; CDR3 protein: CASSRTGDGGELFF; CDR3 DNA: TGTGCCAGCAGCCGAACAGGGGATGGCGGGGAGCTGTTTTTT
J gene: TRBJ1-5; clone size: many; V gene: TRBV2; D gene: -; CDR3 protein: CASSDRMRGNQPQHF; CDR3 DNA: TGTGCCAGCAGTGACAGGATGAGGGGCAATCAGCCCCAGCATTTT
J gene: TRBJ2-5; clone size: -; V gene: TRBV7-2; D gene: TRBD2; CDR3 protein: CASSQAFAGGREQYF; CDR3 DNA: TGTGCCAGCAGCCAAGCGTTTGCGGGAGGGCGGGAGCAGTACTTC
J gene: TRBJ2-2; clone size: -; V gene: TRBV29-1; D gene: TRBD2; CDR3 protein: CSVVWGGPSGELFF; CDR3 DNA: TGCAGCGTTGTGTGGGGAGGGCCGTCCGGGGAGCTGTTTTTT
J gene: TRBJ1-6; clone size: many; V gene: TRBV19; D gene: -; CDR3 protein: CASSIGVSSPLHF; CDR3 DNA: TGTGCCAGTAGTATAGGGGTGAGTTCACCCCTCCACTTT
J gene: TRBJ2-7; clone size: few; V gene: TRBV13; D gene: TRBD2; CDR3 protein: CASSLSWTSGSYEQYF; CDR3 DNA: TGTGCCAGCAGCTTATCCTGGACTAGCGGGAGCTACGAGCAGTACTTC
J gene: TRBJ1-2; clone size: medium-sized; V gene: TRBV25-1; D gene: TRBD1; CDR3 protein: CASSRDRDINYGYTF; CDR3 DNA: TGTGCCAGCAGTCGCGACAGGGACATTAACTATGGCTACACCTTC
J gene: TRBJ1-4; clone size: -; V gene: TRBV11-1; D gene: -; CDR3 protein: CANRRATNEKLFF; CDR3 DNA: TGTGCAAACAGGCGTGCAACTAATGAAAAACTGTTTTTT